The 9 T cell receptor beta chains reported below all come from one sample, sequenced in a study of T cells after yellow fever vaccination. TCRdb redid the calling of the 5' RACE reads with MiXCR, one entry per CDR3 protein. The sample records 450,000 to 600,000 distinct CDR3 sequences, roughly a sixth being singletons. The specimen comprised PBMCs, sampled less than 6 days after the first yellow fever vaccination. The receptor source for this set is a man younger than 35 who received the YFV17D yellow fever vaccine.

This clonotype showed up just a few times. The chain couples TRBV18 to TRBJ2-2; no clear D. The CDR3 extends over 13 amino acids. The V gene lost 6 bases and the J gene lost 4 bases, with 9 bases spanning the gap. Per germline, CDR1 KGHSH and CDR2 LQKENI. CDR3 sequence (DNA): TGTGCCAGCTCGCAAGTCGCCACCGGGGAGCTGTTTTTT. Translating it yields CASSQVATGELFF.

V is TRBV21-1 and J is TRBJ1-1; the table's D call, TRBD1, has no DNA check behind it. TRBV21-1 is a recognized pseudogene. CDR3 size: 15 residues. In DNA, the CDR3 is TGTGCCAGCAGCGCCCGGACAGGGGCGAACACTGAAGCTTTCTTT. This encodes CASSARTGANTEAFF.

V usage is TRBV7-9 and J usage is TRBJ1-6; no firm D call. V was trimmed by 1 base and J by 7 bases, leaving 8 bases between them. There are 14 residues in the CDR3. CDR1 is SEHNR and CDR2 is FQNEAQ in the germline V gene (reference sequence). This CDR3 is CASSLGNGNSPLHF. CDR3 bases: TGTGCCAGCAGCTTAGGGAATGGGAATTCACCCCTCCACTTT.

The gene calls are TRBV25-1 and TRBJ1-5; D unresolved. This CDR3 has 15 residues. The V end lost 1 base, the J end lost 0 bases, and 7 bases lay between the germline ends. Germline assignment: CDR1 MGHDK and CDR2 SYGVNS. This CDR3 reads CASSELEGSNQPQHF. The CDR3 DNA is TGTGCCAGCAGTGAATTGGAGGGTAGCAATCAGCCCCAGCATTTT.

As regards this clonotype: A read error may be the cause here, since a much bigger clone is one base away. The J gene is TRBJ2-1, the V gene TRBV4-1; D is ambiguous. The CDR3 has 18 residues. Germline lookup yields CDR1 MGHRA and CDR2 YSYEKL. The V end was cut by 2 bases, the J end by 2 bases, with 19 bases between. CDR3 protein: CASSQCPLGSSPYNEQFF. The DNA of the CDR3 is TGCGCCAGCAGCCAATGCCCTTTAGGGTCGAGTCCCTACAATGAGCAGTTCTTC.

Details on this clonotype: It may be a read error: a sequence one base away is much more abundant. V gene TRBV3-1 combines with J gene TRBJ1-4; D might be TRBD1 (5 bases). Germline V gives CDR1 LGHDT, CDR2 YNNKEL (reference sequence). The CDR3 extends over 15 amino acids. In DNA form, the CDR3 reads TGTGCCAGCAGTGATGCCGGGACCACTACTGAAAAACTGTTTTTT. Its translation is CASSDAGTTTEKLFF.

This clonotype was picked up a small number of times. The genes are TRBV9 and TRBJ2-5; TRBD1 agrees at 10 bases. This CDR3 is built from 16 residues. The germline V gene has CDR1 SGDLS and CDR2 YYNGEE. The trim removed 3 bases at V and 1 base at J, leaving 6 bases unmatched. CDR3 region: CASSARQGASQETQYF. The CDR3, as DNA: TGTGCCAGCAGCGCTAGACAGGGGGCAAGCCAAGAGACCCAGTACTTC.

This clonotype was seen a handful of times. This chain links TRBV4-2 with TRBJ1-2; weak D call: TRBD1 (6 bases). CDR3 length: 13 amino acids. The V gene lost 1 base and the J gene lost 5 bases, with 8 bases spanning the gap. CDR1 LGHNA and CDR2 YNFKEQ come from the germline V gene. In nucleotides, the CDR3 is TGTGCCAGCAGCCAAGGGACAGAATATGGCTACACCTTC. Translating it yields CASSQGTEYGYTF.

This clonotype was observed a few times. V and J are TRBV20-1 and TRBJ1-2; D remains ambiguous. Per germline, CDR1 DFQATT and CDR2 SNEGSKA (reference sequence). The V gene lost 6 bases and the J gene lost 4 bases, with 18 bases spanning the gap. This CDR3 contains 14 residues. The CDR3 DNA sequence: TGCAGTGCACCTCATTGGGGAGGGTCCTATGGCTACACCTTC. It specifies CSAPHWGGSYGYTF.